What follows describes a single T cell receptor beta chain. Antigen unknown. This record comes from a study of beta chain features in type 1 diabetes. Study as a whole: No patient-donor differences in age, gender, total cells or subset yield. Study-level results: Possible PCR preference for shorter templates applied equally to patients and controls. Among all four CD4+ subsets, Type 1 diabetes patients had TCRB CDR3s that were moderately but significantly shorter.

CD45RO/CCR7/CD25/CD127/CD95/CD27 staining was used to isolate CD4+ naive, central memory, regulatory and stem cell-like memory cells by sorting. The CDR3 has 15 residues. Per germline, CDR1 SGHDN and CDR2 FVKESK. The V gene end was trimmed by 3 bases and the J gene end by 4 bases; junction bases not matched to a gene: 4. Investigators reverse transcribed all isolated RNA, so they sequenced expressed TCRB transcripts. Data came from immunoSEQ multiplex PCR; TCRdb stores just in-frame clones and leaves some out. The sample lists about 370,000 clones, over 12% occurring once. The rearrangement uses TRBV14 and TRBJ2-5; 11 bases map to TRBD2. This sequence originates from a woman aged 18-30 years in good health. Sequenced: naive CD4+ T cells from blood. CDR3 bases: TGTGCCAGCAGCCATCTAGCGGGAGGAGGAGAGACCCAGTACTTC. Translating it yields CASSHLAGGGETQYF. Filled out from reference TRBV14 and TRBJ2-5, the complete variable domain reads EAGVTQFPSHSVIEKGQTVTLRCDPISGHDNLYWYRRVMGKEIKFLLHFVKESKQDESGMPNNRFLAERTGGTYSTLKVQPAELEDSGVYFCASSHLAGGGETQYFGPGTRLLVL.